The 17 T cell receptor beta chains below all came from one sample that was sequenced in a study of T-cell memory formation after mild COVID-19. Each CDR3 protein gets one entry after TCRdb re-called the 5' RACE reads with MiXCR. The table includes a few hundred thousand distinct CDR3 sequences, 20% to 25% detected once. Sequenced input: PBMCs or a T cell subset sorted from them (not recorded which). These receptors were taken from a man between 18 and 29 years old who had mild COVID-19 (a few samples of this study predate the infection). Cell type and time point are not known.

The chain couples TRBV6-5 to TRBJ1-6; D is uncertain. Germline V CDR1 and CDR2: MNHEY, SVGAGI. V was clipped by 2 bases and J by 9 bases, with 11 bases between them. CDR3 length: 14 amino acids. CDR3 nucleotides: TGTGCCAGCAGTTACCGGGGTAACGGTTCACCCCTCCACTTT. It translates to CASSYRGNGSPLHF.

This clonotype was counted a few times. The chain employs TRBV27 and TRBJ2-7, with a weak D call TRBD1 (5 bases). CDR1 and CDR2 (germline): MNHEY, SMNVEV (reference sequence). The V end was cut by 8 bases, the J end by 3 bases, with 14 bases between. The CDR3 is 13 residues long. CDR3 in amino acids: CASPLTGNYEQYF. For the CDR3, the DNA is TGTGCCAGCCCCCTCACAGGAAACTACGAGCAGTACTTC.

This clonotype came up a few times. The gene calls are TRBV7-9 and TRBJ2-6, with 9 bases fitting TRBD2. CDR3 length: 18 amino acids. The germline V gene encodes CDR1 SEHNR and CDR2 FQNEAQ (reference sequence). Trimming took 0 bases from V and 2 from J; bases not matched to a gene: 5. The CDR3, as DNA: TGTGCCAGCAGCTTAGCCTTAGCGGGGGCGGCTGGGGCCAACGTCCTGACTTTC. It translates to CASSLALAGAAGANVLTF. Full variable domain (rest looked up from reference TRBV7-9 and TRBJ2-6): DTGVSQNPRHKITKRGQNVTFRCDPISEHNRLYWYRQTLGQGPEFLTYFQNEAQLEKSRLLSDRFSAERPKGSFSTLEIQRTEQGDSAMYLCASSLALAGAAGANVLTFGAGSRLTVL.

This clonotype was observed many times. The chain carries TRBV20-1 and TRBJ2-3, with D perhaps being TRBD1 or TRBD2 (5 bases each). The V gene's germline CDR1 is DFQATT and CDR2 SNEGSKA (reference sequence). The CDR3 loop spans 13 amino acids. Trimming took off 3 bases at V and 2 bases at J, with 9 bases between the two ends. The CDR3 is CSASIGATDTQYF. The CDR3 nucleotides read TGCAGTGCTAGCATCGGGGCCACAGATACGCAGTATTTT.

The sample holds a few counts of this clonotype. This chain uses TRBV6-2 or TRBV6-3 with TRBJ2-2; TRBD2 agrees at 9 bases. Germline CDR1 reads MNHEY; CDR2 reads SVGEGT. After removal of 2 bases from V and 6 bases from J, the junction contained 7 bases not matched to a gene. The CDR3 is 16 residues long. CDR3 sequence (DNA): TGTGCCAGCAGTTACCGAAGCGGGGGGTATTCCGGGGAGCTGTTTTTT. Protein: CASSYRSGGYSGELFF.

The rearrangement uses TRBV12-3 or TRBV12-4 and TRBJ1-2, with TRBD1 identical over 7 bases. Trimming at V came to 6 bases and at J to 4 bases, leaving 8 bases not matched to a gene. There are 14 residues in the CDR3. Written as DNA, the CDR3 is TGTGCCAGCAGGTCCCAGGGGGGTGGCTATGGCTACACCTTC. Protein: CASRSQGGGYGYTF.

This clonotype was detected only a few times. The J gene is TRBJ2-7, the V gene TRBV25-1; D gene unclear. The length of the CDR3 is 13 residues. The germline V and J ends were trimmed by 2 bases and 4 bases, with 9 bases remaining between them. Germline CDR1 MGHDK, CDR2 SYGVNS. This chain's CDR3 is CASSEPGQYEQYF. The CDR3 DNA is TGTGCCAGCAGTGAACCCGGTCAATACGAGCAGTACTTC.

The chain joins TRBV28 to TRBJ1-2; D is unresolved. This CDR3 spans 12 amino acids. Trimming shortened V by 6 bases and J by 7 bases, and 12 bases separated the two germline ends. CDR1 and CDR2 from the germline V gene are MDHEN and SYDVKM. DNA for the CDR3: TGTGCCAGCAGCACTCCGACGGGTGGCTACACCTTC. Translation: CASSTPTGGYTF.

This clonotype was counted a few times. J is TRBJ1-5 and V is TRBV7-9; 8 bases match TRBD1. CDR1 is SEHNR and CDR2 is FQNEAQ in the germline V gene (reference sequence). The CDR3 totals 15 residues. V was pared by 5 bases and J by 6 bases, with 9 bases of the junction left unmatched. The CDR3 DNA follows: TGTGCCAGCAGCGGGGGACAGGTGGTGGGTCAGCCCCAGCATTTT. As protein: CASSGGQVVGQPQHF.

The chain's CDR3 is CASSQEAAGGRGEQYF. The CDR3 nucleotides are TGCGCCAGCAGCCAAGAGGCCGCGGGGGGCCGGGGCGAGCAGTACTTC. J is TRBJ2-7 and V is TRBV4-1, with 8 nucleotides matching TRBD2. Germline trimming cut 0 bases from V and 6 bases from J; bases unmatched to any gene: 10. This CDR3 comprises 16 residues. Germline values: CDR1 MGHRA, CDR2 YSYEKL.

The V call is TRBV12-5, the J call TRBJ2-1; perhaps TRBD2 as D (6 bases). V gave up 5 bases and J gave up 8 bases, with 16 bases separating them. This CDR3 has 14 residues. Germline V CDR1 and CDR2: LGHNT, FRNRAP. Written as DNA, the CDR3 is TGTGCTAGTGGTGCTCACGGGCGGGGCGATGAGCAGTTCTTC. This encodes CASGAHGRGDEQFF. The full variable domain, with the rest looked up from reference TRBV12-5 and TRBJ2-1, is DARVTQTPRHKVTEMGQEVTMRCQPILGHNTVFWYRQTMMQGLELLAYFRNRAPLDDSGMPKDRFSAEMPDATLATLKIQPSEPRDSAVYFCASGAHGRGDEQFFGPGTRLTVL.

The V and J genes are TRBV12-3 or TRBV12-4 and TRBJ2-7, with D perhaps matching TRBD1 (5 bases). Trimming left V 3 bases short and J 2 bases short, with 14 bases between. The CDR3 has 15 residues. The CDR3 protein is CASSFKFDSPYEQYV. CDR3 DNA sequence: TGTGCCAGCAGTTTCAAGTTCGACAGTCCCTACGAGCAGTACGTC.

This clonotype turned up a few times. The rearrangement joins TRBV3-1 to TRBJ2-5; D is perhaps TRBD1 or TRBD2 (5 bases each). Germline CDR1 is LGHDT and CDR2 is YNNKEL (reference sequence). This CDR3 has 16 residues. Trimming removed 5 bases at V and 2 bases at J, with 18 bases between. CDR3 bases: TGTGCCAGCAGCGTAACCGGGACCTGGGCGCAAGAGACCCAGTACTTC. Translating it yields CASSVTGTWAQETQYF.

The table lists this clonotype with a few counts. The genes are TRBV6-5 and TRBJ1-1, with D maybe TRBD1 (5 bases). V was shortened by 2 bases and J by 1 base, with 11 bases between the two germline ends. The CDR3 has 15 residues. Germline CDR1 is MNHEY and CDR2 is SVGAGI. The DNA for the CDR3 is TGTGCCAGCAGTTACGTGGGGGTCGGGAACACTGAAGCTTTCTTT. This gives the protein CASSYVGVGNTEAFF.

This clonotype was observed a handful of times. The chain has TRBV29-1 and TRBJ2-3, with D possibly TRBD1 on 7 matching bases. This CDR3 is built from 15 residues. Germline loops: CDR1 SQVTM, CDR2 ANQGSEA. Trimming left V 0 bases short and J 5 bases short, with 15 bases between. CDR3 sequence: CSVEDPAGGRDTQYF. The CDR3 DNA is TGCAGCGTTGAAGATCCGGCAGGGGGGAGAGATACGCAGTATTTT.

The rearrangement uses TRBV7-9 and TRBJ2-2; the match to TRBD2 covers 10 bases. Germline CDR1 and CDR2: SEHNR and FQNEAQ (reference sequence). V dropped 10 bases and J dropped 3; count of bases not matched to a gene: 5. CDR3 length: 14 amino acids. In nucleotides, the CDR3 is TGTGCCACCGGACTAGCGGCGTACACCGGGGAGCTGTTTTTT. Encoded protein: CATGLAAYTGELFF.

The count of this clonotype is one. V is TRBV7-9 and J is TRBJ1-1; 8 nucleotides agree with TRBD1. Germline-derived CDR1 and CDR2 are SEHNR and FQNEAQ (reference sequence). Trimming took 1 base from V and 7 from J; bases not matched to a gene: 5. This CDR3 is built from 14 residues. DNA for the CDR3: TGTGCCAGCAGCTTAGGGACAGGGCCGAATGAAGCTTTCTTT. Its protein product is CASSLGTGPNEAFF.